The 9 T cell receptor beta chains listed next were all sequenced from one sample in a study of T cells in Graves' hyperthyroidism and ophthalmopathy. The CDR3 regions of TCR beta were amplified from RNA transcripts. RT-PCR in the first round (using the HTBI primer set) targeted the TCR CDR3. MiXCR, applied by TCRdb to the multiplex PCR reads, yields one record per CDR3 protein. The sample has about 600,000 distinct CDR3 sequences; over 12% are singletons. The sequenced sample consisted of blood. Every receptor here comes from a woman between 18 and 30 years old with Graves' ophthalmopathy.

The sample holds a few counts of this clonotype. The chain recombines TRBV6-2 or TRBV6-3 with TRBJ2-7, with 14 positions matching TRBD2. The CDR3 extends over 17 amino acids. Looked up from germline, CDR1 is MNHEY and CDR2 is SVGEGT. Trimming removed 10 bases from V and 3 bases from J; junction bases left unmatched: 14. The CDR3 here is CATLRGTSGSYGYEQYF. CDR3 DNA sequence: TGTGCCACACTCCGGGGGACTAGCGGGAGTTATGGCTACGAGCAGTACTTC.

This clonotype was seen more than once but under ten times. V is TRBV20-1 and J is TRBJ1-6, with TRBD1 matching over 10 bases. The CDR3 has 15 residues. The V segment lost 0 bases and the J segment 7 bases; nucleotides outside the gene matches: 3. Germline values: CDR1 DFQATT, CDR2 SNEGSKA (reference sequence). Here the CDR3 reads CSAREADRGNSPLHF. DNA for the CDR3: TGCAGTGCTAGAGAGGCGGACAGGGGGAATTCACCCCTCCACTTT.

The table lists this clonotype with many counts. This chain joins TRBV2 and TRBJ2-3; no definite D call. The CDR3 loop spans 10 amino acids. Trimming pared 8 bases from V and 5 bases from J, leaving 5 bases between. Germline V lookup: CDR1 SNHLY, CDR2 FYNNEI. CDR3 sequence reads: CASLQDTQYF. For the CDR3, the DNA is TGTGCCAGCCTCCAAGATACGCAGTATTTT.

The rearrangement uses TRBV7-2 and TRBJ2-2, with TRBD2 matching 10 bases. The ends lost 1 base at V and 13 bases at J; junction bases unmatched: 21. CDR3 length: 19 residues. Germline lookup yields CDR1 SGHTA and CDR2 FQGNSA. The DNA of the CDR3 is TGTGCCAGCAGCTTAGGAGGAGGGGCTAGCGGGAGAGGTGAAAGAGGGCTGTTTTTT. As protein: CASSLGGGASGRGERGLFF.

A note on this clonotype: Since a much larger clone is just one base distant, this may be a read error. This sequence joins TRBV7-3 and TRBJ2-3; 7 bases line up with TRBD2. This CDR3 has 13 residues. Germline lookup yields CDR1 SGHTA and CDR2 FQGTGA. The V and J ends lost 5 bases and 1 base, in that order; junction bases with no gene match: 0. The CDR3 spells CASSTSGTDTQYF. The CDR3, as DNA: TGTGCCAGCAGCACTAGCGGCACAGATACGCAGTATTTT.

This clonotype occurred many times. This chain uses TRBV3-1 with TRBJ2-2, with D tentatively TRBD1 (6 bases). The CDR3 has 15 residues. The V and J ends lost 3 bases and 7 bases respectively, with 15 bases between them. The germline CDR1 and CDR2 sequences are LGHDT and YNNKEL (reference sequence). In DNA, the CDR3 is TGTGCCAGCAGCCAGGGTACAGGGTTTGGCGGGGAGCTGTTTTTT. This codes for CASSQGTGFGGELFF. Using reference TRBV3-1 and TRBJ2-2 for the parts outside the CDR3, the full variable domain is DTAVSQTPKYLVTQMGNDKSIKCEQNLGHDTMYWYKQDSKKFLKIMFSYNNKELIINETVPNRFSPKSPDKAHLNLHINSLELGDSAVYFCASSQGTGFGGELFFGEGSRLTVL.

There are many counts of this clonotype. V is TRBV9 and J is TRBJ1-1; D remains ambiguous. The ends were cut back, 0 bases at V and 6 bases at J, with 12 bases in the middle. CDR3 size: 14 residues. Germline-derived CDR1 and CDR2 are SGDLS and YYNGEE. CDR3 loop: CASSVGLQLPEAFF. The CDR3 DNA sequence: TGTGCCAGCAGCGTAGGTCTGCAGCTACCTGAAGCTTTCTTT.

This clonotype was seen more than once but under ten times. Since a much larger clone is just one base distant, this may be a read error. V and J are TRBV28 and TRBJ2-7; 12 bases match TRBD1. This CDR3 has 13 amino acids. Germline lookup yields CDR1 MDHEN and CDR2 SYDVKM. CDR3 DNA: TGTGCCAGCAGGGGACAGGGGGCGAACGAGCGGTACTTC. This sequence encodes CASRGQGANERYF.

This clonotype was seen at least ten times. The chain is built from TRBV12-5 and TRBJ1-5, with a weak D call TRBD1 (6 bases). With 5 bases removed from V and 1 base from J, the gap between germline ends came to 6 bases. Per germline, CDR1 LGHNT and CDR2 FRNRAP. This CDR3 is 13 amino acids long. CDR3 DNA: TGTGCTAGTGGTACAGGGAGCAATCAGCCCCAGCATTTT. It yields the protein CASGTGSNQPQHF.